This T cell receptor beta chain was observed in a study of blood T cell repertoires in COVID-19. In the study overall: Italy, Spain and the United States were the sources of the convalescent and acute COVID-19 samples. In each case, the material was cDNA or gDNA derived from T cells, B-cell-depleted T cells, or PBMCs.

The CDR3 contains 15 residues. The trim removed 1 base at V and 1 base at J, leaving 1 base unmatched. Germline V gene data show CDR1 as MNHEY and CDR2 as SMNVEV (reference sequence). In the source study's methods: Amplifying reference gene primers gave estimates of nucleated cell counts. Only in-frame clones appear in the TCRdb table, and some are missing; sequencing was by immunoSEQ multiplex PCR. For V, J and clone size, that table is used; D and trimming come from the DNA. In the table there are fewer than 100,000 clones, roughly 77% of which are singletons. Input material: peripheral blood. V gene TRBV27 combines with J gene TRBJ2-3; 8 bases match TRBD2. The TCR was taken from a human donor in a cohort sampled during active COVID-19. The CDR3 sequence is CASSLLRGGTDTQYF. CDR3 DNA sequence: TGTGCCAGCAGTTTATTGCGGGGGGGCACAGATACGCAGTATTTT.